This TCR beta chain was recovered during a study of blood T cell repertoires in COVID-19. Overall study: Acute and convalescent COVID-19 specimens originated in the United States, Italy and Spain. PBMCs, B-cell-depleted T cells, or T cells provided the cDNA or gDNA that made up the material.

In its sample, this clone was seen a few times. In the study's own analysis: Estimation of nucleated cell counts was performed using reference gene primer amplification. TCRdb's table, derived via immunoSEQ multiplex PCR, lists solely in-frame clones and lacks some. That table supplies the V and J calls and clone size; D and trimming were determined from the DNA. The sample lists 150,000 to 180,000 clones, 60% to 85% seen once, with under 2% in the top ten. Germline assignment: CDR1 LNHDA and CDR2 SQIVND (reference sequence). CDR3 length equals 15 residues. V gave up 3 bases and J gave up 0 bases, with 8 bases separating them.

The source is an older man with acute or convalescent COVID-19. This sequence joins TRBV19 and TRBJ2-2; no clear D. Sequenced: peripheral blood. The CDR3 loop is CASSISGTNTGELFF. The CDR3 DNA sequence: TGTGCCAGTAGTATCTCAGGAACGAACACCGGGGAGCTGTTTTTT.